This T cell receptor (beta chain) was obtained from a study of Ad26.COV2.S vaccination and SARS-CoV-2 variants. Profiled with immunoSEQ multiplex PCR; TCRdb holds only in-frame clones, not every one. The sample shows some 240,000 clones, 87% of them seen only once. The treatment denotes: around 19 received Ad26.COV2.S at low or high dose, single or two shots; five or six received placebo; per-sample allocation not given. Samples analyzed were those drawn on day 63 after the first vaccine or placebo injection. Vaccine was an Ad26 vector expressing Wuhan-strain SARS-CoV-2 spike. Points on this clone: Its matching antigen is unknown.

Study outcomes and limitations: Vaccine and placebo recipients had comparable breadth of non-spike TCRs. TCR breadth and depth analyses may have underestimated total T cell responses.

Germline V gene sequence: CDR1 SEHNR, CDR2 FQNEAQ (reference sequence). The V gene lost 3 bases and the J gene lost 5 bases, with 19 bases spanning the gap. The CDR3 contains 16 residues. The TCR originated in a person aged 18-60 years who received the Ad26.COV2.S COVID-19 vaccine or a placebo. The genes are TRBV7-9 and TRBJ2-5; a possible D gene is TRBD2 (5 bases). The sequenced sample was peripheral blood, obtained in a trial of Ad26.COV2.S vaccine versus placebo. The chain's CDR3 is CASSFPSSSLRETQYF. CDR3 bases: TGTGCCAGCAGCTTTCCCTCTAGCAGCCTACGGGAGACCCAGTACTTC.